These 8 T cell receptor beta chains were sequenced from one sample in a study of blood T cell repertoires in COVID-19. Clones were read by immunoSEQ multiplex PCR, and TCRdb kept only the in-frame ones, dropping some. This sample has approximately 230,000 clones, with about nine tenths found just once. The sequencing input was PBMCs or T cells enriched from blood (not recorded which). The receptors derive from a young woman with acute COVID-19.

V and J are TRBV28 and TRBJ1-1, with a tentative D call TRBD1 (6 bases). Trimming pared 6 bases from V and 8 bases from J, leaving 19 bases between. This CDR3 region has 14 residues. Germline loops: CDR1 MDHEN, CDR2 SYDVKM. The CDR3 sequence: CASSLIIGTTEAFF. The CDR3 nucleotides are TGTGCCAGCAGCCTTATAATCGGGACAACCGAAGCTTTCTTT.

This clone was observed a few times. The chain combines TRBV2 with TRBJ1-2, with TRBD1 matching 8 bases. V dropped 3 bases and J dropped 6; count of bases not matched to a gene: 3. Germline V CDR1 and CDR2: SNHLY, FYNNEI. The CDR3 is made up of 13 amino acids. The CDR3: CASSDGRGHGYTF. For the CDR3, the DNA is TGTGCCAGCAGTGATGGCAGGGGGCATGGCTACACCTTC.

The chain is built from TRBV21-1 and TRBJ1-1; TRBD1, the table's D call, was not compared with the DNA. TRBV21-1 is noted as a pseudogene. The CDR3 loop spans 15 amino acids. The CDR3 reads CASSNRDRGFPEAFF. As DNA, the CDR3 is TGTGCCAGCAGCAACCGGGACAGGGGGTTTCCTGAAGCTTTCTTT.

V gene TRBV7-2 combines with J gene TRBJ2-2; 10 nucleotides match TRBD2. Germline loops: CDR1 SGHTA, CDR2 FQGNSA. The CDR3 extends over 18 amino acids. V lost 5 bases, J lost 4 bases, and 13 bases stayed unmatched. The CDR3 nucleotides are TGTGCCAGCAGCCCCCACCCTCTAGCGGGAGACCGCACCGGGGAGCTGTTTTTT. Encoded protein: CASSPHPLAGDRTGELFF.

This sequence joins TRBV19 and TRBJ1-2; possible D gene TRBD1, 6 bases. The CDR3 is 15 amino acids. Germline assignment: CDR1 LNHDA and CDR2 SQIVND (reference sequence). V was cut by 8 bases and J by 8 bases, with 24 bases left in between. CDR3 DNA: TGTGCCAGTGGGGGGGACACAGGGACCCTCTACGGCTACACCTTC. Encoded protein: CASGGDTGTLYGYTF.

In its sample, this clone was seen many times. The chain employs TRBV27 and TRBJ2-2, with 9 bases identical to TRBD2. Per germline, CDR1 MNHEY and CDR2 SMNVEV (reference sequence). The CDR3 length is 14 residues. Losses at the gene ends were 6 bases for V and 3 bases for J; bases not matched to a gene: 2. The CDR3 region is CASSRLADTGELFF. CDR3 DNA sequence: TGTGCCAGCAGCCGACTAGCGGACACCGGGGAGCTGTTTTTT.

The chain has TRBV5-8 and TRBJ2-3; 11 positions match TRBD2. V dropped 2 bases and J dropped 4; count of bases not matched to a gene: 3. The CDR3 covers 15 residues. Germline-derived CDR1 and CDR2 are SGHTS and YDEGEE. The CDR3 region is CASSFSGRASDTQYF. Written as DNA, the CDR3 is TGTGCCAGCAGCTTTAGCGGGAGGGCCTCAGATACGCAGTATTTT.

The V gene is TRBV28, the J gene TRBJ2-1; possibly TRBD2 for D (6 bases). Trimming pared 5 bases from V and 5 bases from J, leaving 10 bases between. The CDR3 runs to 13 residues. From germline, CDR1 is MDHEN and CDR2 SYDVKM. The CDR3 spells CASSLDYHNEQFF. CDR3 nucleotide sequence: TGTGCCAGCAGTCTGGACTACCACAATGAGCAGTTCTTC.